This TCR beta chain was sequenced during a study of T cells expressing NK-cell markers. For the study at large: The study drew TCR beta repertoires from sorted CD3+CD56+NKG2C+, CD3+CD56+NKG2C- and CD3+CD56-NKG2C+ T cells.

Production of TCR beta cDNA relied on 5'RACE template switching with UMIs. TCRdb re-called the 5' RACE reads, yielding one record per CDR3 amino acid sequence without DNA. This repertoire includes some 280,000 distinct CDR3 sequences. The specimen was blood T cells: a sorted CD56 or NKG2C T cell subset, CD4+ or CD8+ T cells, or bulk PBMC T cells (not recorded which). The sequence came from a man between 18 and 35 years old in good health.

The CDR3 protein is CASSLGGLDDPFF. The gene calls are TRBV12-3 or TRBV12-4 and TRBJ2-1; checking the TCRdb D call of TRBD2 is not possible without DNA. CDR3 size: 13 residues.